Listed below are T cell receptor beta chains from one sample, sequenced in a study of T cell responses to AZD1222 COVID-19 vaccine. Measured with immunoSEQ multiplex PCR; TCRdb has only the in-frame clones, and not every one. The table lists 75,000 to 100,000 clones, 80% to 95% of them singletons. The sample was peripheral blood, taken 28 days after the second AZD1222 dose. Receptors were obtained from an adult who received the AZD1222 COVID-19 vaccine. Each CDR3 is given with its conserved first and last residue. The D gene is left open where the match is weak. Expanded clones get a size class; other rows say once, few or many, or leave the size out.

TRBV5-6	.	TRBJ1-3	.	TGTGCCAGCAGCTTGTGGGGAACTGGAAACACCATATATTTT	CASSLWGTGNTIYF
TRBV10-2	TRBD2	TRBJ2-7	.	TGCGCCAGCACCCGCGGGGGGCTCTCCTACGAGCAGTACTTC	CASTRGGLSYEQYF
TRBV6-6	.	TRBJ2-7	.	TGTGCCAGCAGTTACTCCTCAGGGGTTTACGAGCAGTACTTC	CASSYSSGVYEQYF
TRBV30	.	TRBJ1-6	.	TGTGCCTGGAGCCCCCAGCTAAATTCACCCCTCCACTTT	CAWSPQLNSPLHF
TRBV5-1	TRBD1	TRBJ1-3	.	TGCGCCAGCAGCCGGGGACAGGGAAACTCTGGAAACACCATATATTTT	CASSRGQGNSGNTIYF
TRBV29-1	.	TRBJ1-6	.	TGCAGCGTTATTTACGGCCTCGGGGATTCACCCCTCCACTTT	CSVIYGLGDSPLHF
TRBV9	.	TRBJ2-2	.	TGTGCCAGCAGCGTAGAAGGGTACACCGGGGAGCTGTTTTTT	CASSVEGYTGELFF
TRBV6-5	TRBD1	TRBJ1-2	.	TGTGCCAGCAGATCAGACAGGGACTATGGCTACACCTTC	CASRSDRDYGYTF
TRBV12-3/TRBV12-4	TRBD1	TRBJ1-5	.	TGTGCCAGCTTACAGGGGGGAAATCAGCCCCAGCATTTT	CASLQGGNQPQHF
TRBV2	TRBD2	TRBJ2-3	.	TGTGCCAGCAGTGATCCTGTAGCGGGGGGGATTCGCACAGATACGCAGTATTTT	CASSDPVAGGIRTDTQYF
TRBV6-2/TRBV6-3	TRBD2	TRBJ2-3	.	TGTGCCAGCAGTTACTTGCCTAGCGGGGGAGGGACAGATACGCAGTATTTT	CASSYLPSGGGTDTQYF
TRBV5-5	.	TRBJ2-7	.	TGTGCCAGCAGCTTGGGCGGGGCATCCTACGAGCAGTACTTC	CASSLGGASYEQYF
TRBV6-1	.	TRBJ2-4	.	TGTGCCAGCAGTGAAGCACTCGGGACCAAAAACATTCAGTACTTC	CASSEALGTKNIQYF
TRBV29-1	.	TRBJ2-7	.	TGCAGCGTTATGGACACTGAAGACTACGAGCAGTACTTC	CSVMDTEDYEQYF
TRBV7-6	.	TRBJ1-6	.	TGTGCCAGCAGCTTAGGGGTTTATTCACCCCTCCACTTT	CASSLGVYSPLHF
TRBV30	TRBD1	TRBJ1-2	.	TGTGCCTGGAGGATTGGACAGGGCGGCTATGGCTACACCTTC	CAWRIGQGGYGYTF
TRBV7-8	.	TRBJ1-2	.	TGTGCCAGCAGCTTAGTCCCACCAGGGGCCTATGGCTACACCTTC	CASSLVPPGAYGYTF
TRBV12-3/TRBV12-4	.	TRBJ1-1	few	TGTGCCAGCAGTTTGAAACGAAACACTGAAGCTTTCTTT	CASSLKRNTEAFF
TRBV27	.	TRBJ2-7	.	TGTGCCAGCAAAACGAGGGCCCCCCTTCCCGGAATTTTCTACGAGCAGTACTTC	CASKTRAPLPGIFYEQYF
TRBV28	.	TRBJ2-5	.	TGTGCCAGCAGTTTAGGAGGCACAGCGCAAGAGACCCAGTACTTC	CASSLGGTAQETQYF
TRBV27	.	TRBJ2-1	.	TGTGCCAGCAGTTTACCCGGGCTAACCCCCTATGAGCAGTTCTTC	CASSLPGLTPYEQFF
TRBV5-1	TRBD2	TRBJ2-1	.	TGCGCCAGCAGCCCGGGGGGAGGGAGGGCCTACAATGAGCAGTTCTTC	CASSPGGGRAYNEQFF
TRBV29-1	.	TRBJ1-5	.	TGCAGCGTTGGCTCCTACAATCAGCCCCAGCATTTT	CSVGSYNQPQHF
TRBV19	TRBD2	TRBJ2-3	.	TGTGCCAGTAGTATTCTCGGACTAGCGGGGGGGCGGGGGCCCACAGATACGCAGTATTTT	CASSILGLAGGRGPTDTQYF
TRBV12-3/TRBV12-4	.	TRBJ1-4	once	TGTGCCAGCAAACACGGGTGGGATGAAAAACTGTTTTTT	CASKHGWDEKLFF
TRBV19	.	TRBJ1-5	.	TGTGCCAGTAACAACAGGGTTAGCAATCAGCCCCAGCATTTT	CASNNRVSNQPQHF
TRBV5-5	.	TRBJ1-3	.	TGTGCCAGCAGCTTGGGCGGGGGACCTGGAAACACCATATATTTT	CASSLGGGPGNTIYF
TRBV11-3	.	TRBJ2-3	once	TGTGCCAGCAGCTTGTTTCCGAACACAGATACGCAGTATTTT	CASSLFPNTDTQYF
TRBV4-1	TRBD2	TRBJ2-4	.	TGCGCCAGCAGCCCTAGCGGGGGGGCCTCGAGAGCCAAAAACATTCAGTACTTC	CASSPSGGASRAKNIQYF